What follows are 16 T cell receptor beta chains derived from one specimen sequenced in a study of PD-1 blockade in classical Hodgkin lymphoma. Exposure to brentuximab vedotin varied, and each patient had relapsed following autologous stem cell transplantation. This table comes from immunoSEQ multiplex PCR, and its TCRdb copy is limited to in-frame clones, with some not included. The data hold about 25,000 clones, with approximately 80% observed a single time. The material was peripheral blood mononuclear cells (PBMCs), obtained at baseline. The source is a human donor with classical Hodgkin lymphoma.

The rearrangement links TRBV4-3 to TRBJ1-1; D not resolved. V lost 0 bases to trimming and J lost 0 bases, with 8 bases between them. The CDR3 loop spans 15 amino acids. Germline-derived CDR1 and CDR2 are LGHNA and YSLEER. CDR3 sequence: CASSQEASMNTEAFF. Written as DNA, the CDR3 is TGCGCCAGCAGCCAAGAGGCCAGCATGAACACTGAAGCTTTCTTT.

The genes are TRBV7-9 and TRBJ2-1; D may correspond to TRBD1 or TRBD2 (5 bases each). Trimming removed 1 base at V and 3 bases at J, with 10 bases between. This CDR3 is built from 15 residues. Germline V gene sequence: CDR1 SEHNR, CDR2 FQNEAQ (reference sequence). The CDR3 DNA is TGTGCCAGCAGCTTAGGGGACCCCGTCTACAATGAGCAGTTCTTC. Protein: CASSLGDPVYNEQFF. The whole variable domain, filled in from reference TRBV7-9 and TRBJ2-1, reads DTGVSQNPRHKITKRGQNVTFRCDPISEHNRLYWYRQTLGQGPEFLTYFQNEAQLEKSRLLSDRFSAERPKGSFSTLEIQRTEQGDSAMYLCASSLGDPVYNEQFFGPGTRLTVL.

With regard to this clone: Within the sample, other DNA sequences also encode this same CDR3. The chain couples TRBV7-9 to TRBJ2-5; 9 bases fit TRBD1. The CDR3 totals 16 residues. Germline V gene data show CDR1 as SEHNR and CDR2 as FQNEAQ (reference sequence). V gave up 4 bases and J gave up 0 bases; unmatched junction bases: 6. The CDR3 coding sequence is TGTGCCAGCAGCTCCAGGGGACAGGGAAACCAAGAGACCCAGTACTTC. Encoded protein: CASSSRGQGNQETQYF.

The V gene is TRBV11-3, the J gene TRBJ2-6; no clear D. The CDR3 totals 15 residues. The V end was cut by 5 bases, the J end by 0 bases, with 8 bases between. Germline-derived CDR1 and CDR2 are SGHNT and YENEEA. CDR3: CASSHRFSGANVLTF. The DNA of the CDR3 is TGTGCCAGCAGCCATAGGTTCTCTGGGGCCAACGTCCTGACTTTC.

A few counts support this clone. This chain uses TRBV5-1 with TRBJ2-2; TRBD2 aligns across 9 bases. Trimming removed 4 bases from V and 6 bases from J; junction bases left unmatched: 7. Germline CDR1 SGHRS, CDR2 YFSETQ. The CDR3 sequence is 15 residues long. This CDR3 is CASSESGGTPGELFF. CDR3 nucleotide sequence: TGCGCCAGCAGCGAGAGCGGGGGGACCCCCGGGGAGCTGTTTTTT.

The chain links TRBV6-4 to TRBJ2-3; 8 nucleotides align to TRBD1. The germline gives CDR1 MRHNA, CDR2 SNTAGT. This CDR3 region has 18 residues. J gave up 3 bases and V 5 bases, and 16 bases lay outside the gene matches. CDR3 bases: TGTGCCAGCAGTAGAGGACTCGGACAGGGTCATTCAACAGATACGCAGTATTTT. As protein: CASSRGLGQGHSTDTQYF.

The chain is built from TRBV27 and TRBJ1-2, with TRBD1 identical over 7 bases. Germline V lookup: CDR1 MNHEY, CDR2 SMNVEV (reference sequence). V lost 7 bases, J lost 4 bases, and 12 bases stayed unmatched. This CDR3 has 15 amino acids. CDR3 DNA sequence: TGTGCCAGCACCCCGTTTGGAGGGGGCCTCTATGGCTACACCTTC. It specifies CASTPFGGGLYGYTF.

This clone was seen only a few times. The chain couples TRBV2 to TRBJ1-5; 9 bases are shared with TRBD1. The CDR3 consists of 16 residues. V lost 8 bases to trimming and J lost 2 bases; unmatched junction nucleotides: 10. The germline V gene encodes CDR1 SNHLY and CDR2 FYNNEI. For the CDR3, the DNA is TGTGCCAGCGGATCCTCACAGGGGGCCGGCAATCAGCCCCAGCATTTT. This codes for CASGSSQGAGNQPQHF.

CDR3 nucleotides: TGCGCCAGCAGCTTGGGACAGCCCACTGAAGCTTTCTTT. It is translated as CASSLGQPTEAFF. The chain has TRBV5-1 and TRBJ1-1; possible D gene TRBD1, 5 bases. V was shortened by 0 bases and J by 4 bases, with 7 bases between the two germline ends. The CDR3 is 13 amino acids. Germline V gene sequence: CDR1 SGHRS, CDR2 YFSETQ. Filled out from reference TRBV5-1 and TRBJ1-1, the complete variable domain reads KAGVTQTPRYLIKTRGQQVTLSCSPISGHRSVSWYQQTPGQGLQFLFEYFSETQRNKGNFPGRFSGRQFSNSRSEMNVSTLELGDSALYLCASSLGQPTEAFFGQGTRLTVV.

The rearrangement joins TRBV5-1 to TRBJ2-3; D remains ambiguous. The CDR3 has 14 residues. V lost 3 bases, J lost 0 bases, and 8 bases lay in between. The germline CDR1 and CDR2 sequences are SGHRS and YFSETQ. This chain's CDR3 is CASSWRSSTDTQYF. The CDR3 DNA follows: TGCGCCAGCAGCTGGCGATCTAGCACAGATACGCAGTATTTT. Using reference TRBV5-1 and TRBJ2-3 for the parts outside the CDR3, the full variable domain is KAGVTQTPRYLIKTRGQQVTLSCSPISGHRSVSWYQQTPGQGLQFLFEYFSETQRNKGNFPGRFSGRQFSNSRSEMNVSTLELGDSALYLCASSWRSSTDTQYFGPGTRLTVL.

V gene TRBV19 combines with J gene TRBJ2-1; unclear D gene. V lost 7 bases and J 0 bases, leaving 10 bases between the germline ends. The CDR3 consists of 14 residues. Germline V gene sequence: CDR1 LNHDA, CDR2 SQIVND (reference sequence). The chain's CDR3 is CASNPTYSYNEQFF. CDR3 nucleotides: TGTGCCAGTAATCCGACTTACTCCTACAATGAGCAGTTCTTC.

The J gene is TRBJ2-2, the V gene TRBV7-6; TRBD2 matches at 7 bases. The CDR3 is made up of 16 amino acids. Germline V lookup: CDR1 SGHVS, CDR2 FNYEAQ. Trimming cost V 0 bases and J 1 base; bases outside gene matches: 2. The CDR3 nucleotides are TGTGCCAGCAGCTTAGCGCTAGCGGTGAACACCGGGGAGCTGTTTTTT. It is translated as CASSLALAVNTGELFF.

The chain is built from TRBV5-4 and TRBJ1-2; TRBD1 matches at 11 bases. Germline trimming cut 0 bases from V and 8 bases from J; bases unmatched to any gene: 6. The CDR3 has 15 residues. Germline CDR1 and CDR2: SGHNT and YYREEE (reference sequence). CDR3: CASSLVGQGAHGYTF. CDR3 nucleotides: TGTGCCAGCAGCTTGGTAGGACAGGGGGCGCACGGCTACACCTTC.

The chain recombines TRBV6-6 with TRBJ2-7; 10 nucleotides align to TRBD1. Germline values: CDR1 MNHNY, CDR2 SVGAGI (reference sequence). V was pared by 6 bases and J by 5 bases, with 13 bases of the junction left unmatched. The CDR3 extends over 16 amino acids. The CDR3 spells CASRQPTGGLGDEQYF. CDR3 coding DNA: TGTGCCAGCAGGCAACCGACAGGGGGCTTAGGCGACGAGCAGTACTTC.

The chain combines TRBV7-2 with TRBJ2-2; 8 bases match TRBD2. V shed 6 bases and J 7 bases; nucleotides not matched to a gene: 13. Germline V CDR1 and CDR2: SGHTA, FQGNSA. The CDR3 is 16 amino acids. CDR3 sequence: CASSATGTRYGGELFF. CDR3 sequence (DNA): TGTGCCAGCAGTGCCACCGGGACTAGATACGGCGGGGAGCTGTTTTTT.

The chain is built from TRBV2 and TRBJ1-1, with a possible D match to TRBD1 (6 bases). Germline V lookup: CDR1 SNHLY, CDR2 FYNNEI. V was clipped by 6 bases and J by 0 bases, with 11 bases between them. This CDR3 contains 14 residues. CDR3 protein: CASRAGTLNTEAFF. The CDR3 DNA reads TGTGCCAGCAGAGCCGGGACACTGAACACTGAAGCTTTCTTT.